This entry features one T cell receptor (beta chain) sequence. The target antigen is unknown. V dropped 3 bases and J dropped 9 bases, with 9 bases sitting between them. Germline V gives CDR1 SGHVS, CDR2 FQNEAQ. This CDR3 has 12 amino acids. This specimen belongs to a study of CD8+ T cells in alopecia areata. Study-level findings and limits: Affected scalp, especially in alopecia totalis/universalis, had a higher clonality than normal scalp did. Patients displayed less clarity in TCR sharing than mice, a finding possibly related to HLA.

The study team obtained lesional scalp punch biopsies and peripheral blood from alopecia areata patients. RNA extraction was followed by reverse transcription into cDNA, which acted as the sequencing template. Libraries were prepared by immunoSEQ multiplex PCR; TCRdb keeps only in-frame clonotypes and omits some of them. The sample consists of about 120,000 clones, around 45% of them appearing once. The chain uses TRBV7-8 and TRBJ2-1; D ambiguous. Sample: NKG2D-low CD8+ T cells sorted from blood. The sequence was collected from a human donor with alopecia areata. This CDR3 reads CASSFNRAEQFF. CDR3 coding DNA: TGTGCCAGCAGCTTTAACCGGGCTGAGCAGTTCTTC.